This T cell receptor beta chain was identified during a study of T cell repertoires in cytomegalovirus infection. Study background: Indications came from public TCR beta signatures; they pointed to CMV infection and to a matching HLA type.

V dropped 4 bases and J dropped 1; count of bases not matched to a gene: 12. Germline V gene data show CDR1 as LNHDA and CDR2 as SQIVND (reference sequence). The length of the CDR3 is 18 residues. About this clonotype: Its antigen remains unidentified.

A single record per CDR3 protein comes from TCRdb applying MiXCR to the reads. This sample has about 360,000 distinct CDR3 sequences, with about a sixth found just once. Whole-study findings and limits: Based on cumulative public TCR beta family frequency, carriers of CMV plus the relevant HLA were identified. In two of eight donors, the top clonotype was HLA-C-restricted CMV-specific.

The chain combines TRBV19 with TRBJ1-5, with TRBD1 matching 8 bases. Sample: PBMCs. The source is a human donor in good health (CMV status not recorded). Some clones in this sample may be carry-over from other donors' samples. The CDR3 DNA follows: TGTGCCAGTAGTAGCCTTGGGACAGGCCGGAGGAGCAATCAGCCCCAGCATTTT. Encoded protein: CASSSLGTGRRSNQPQHF. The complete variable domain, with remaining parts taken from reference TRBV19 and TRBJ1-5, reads DGGITQSPKYLFRKEGQNVTLSCEQNLNHDAMYWYRQDPGQGLRLIYYSQIVNDFQKGDIAEGYSVSREKKESFPLTVTSAQKNPTAFYLCASSSLGTGRRSNQPQHFGDGTRLSIL.